The 28 T cell receptor beta chains given below trace back to one sample, sequenced in a study of cytomegalovirus exposure and HLA in healthy donors. 60 Vbeta and 13 Jbeta primers were used in PCR. Assay: immunoSEQ multiplex PCR; the TCRdb copy retains only in-frame clones and omits some. The sample includes around 110,000 clones, 70% seen only once; the top ten take roughly 10%. The specimen was PBMCs. These TCRs come from a man in his thirties or forties in good health and CMV-seropositive.

The chain has TRBV27 and TRBJ2-7; 7 bases agree with TRBD2. Per germline, CDR1 MNHEY and CDR2 SMNVEV (reference sequence). There are 13 residues in the CDR3. Losses at the gene ends were 8 bases for V and 5 bases for J; bases not matched to a gene: 9. CDR3 in DNA: TGTGCCAGCTGGGGAGGGTCGGAGGACGAGCAGTACTTC. Translating it yields CASWGGSEDEQYF.

The chain carries TRBV11-2 and TRBJ1-1; D remains ambiguous. Trimming shortened V by 4 bases and J by 5 bases, and 17 bases separated the two germline ends. The germline gives CDR1 SGHAT, CDR2 FQNNGV. The length of the CDR3 is 15 residues. The CDR3 here is CASSSYPQLNTEAFF. CDR3 DNA sequence: TGTGCCAGCAGCTCCTATCCACAGTTAAATACTGAAGCTTTCTTT. Using reference TRBV11-2 and TRBJ1-1 for the parts outside the CDR3, the full variable domain is EAGVAQSPRYKIIEKRQSVAFWCNPISGHATLYWYQQILGQGPKLLIQFQNNGVVDDSQLPKDRFSAERLKGVDSTLKIQPAKLEDSAVYLCASSSYPQLNTEAFFGQGTRLTVV.

This sequence joins TRBV9 and TRBJ1-2; possibly TRBD1 for D (5 bases). The CDR3 is made up of 16 amino acids. V lost 0 bases, J lost 8 bases, and 20 bases lay in between. Looked up from germline, CDR1 is SGDLS and CDR2 is YYNGEE. The CDR3 loop reads CASSVEGPGRVGGYTF. The CDR3 DNA sequence: TGTGCCAGCAGCGTAGAAGGTCCAGGGAGGGTTGGCGGCTACACCTTC.

This clone was seen more than once but under ten times. V and J are TRBV11-2 and TRBJ1-1; D might be TRBD1 (6 bases). Germline V CDR1 and CDR2: SGHAT, FQNNGV. CDR3 length: 13 residues. Trimming took off 3 bases at V and 3 bases at J, with 8 bases between the two ends. The CDR3 protein is CASSLTGYTEAFF. CDR3 DNA sequence: TGTGCCAGCAGCTTGACAGGCTACACTGAAGCTTTCTTT.

The V gene is TRBV21-1, the J gene TRBJ1-2; TRBD1 is the table's D call and was not checked against the DNA. TRBV21-1 is deemed a pseudogene. CDR3 length equals 19 residues. CDR3: CASSKGARQGPRSKYGYTF. CDR3 nucleotides: TGTGCCAGCAGCAAAGGGGCGCGACAGGGGCCTCGGTCAAAATATGGCTACACCTTC.

The chain is built from TRBV6-1 and TRBJ1-2; 8 nucleotides line up with TRBD1. Germline V gene sequence: CDR1 MNHNS, CDR2 SASEGT. V lost 9 bases and J lost 8; bases outside the gene matches: 8. The length of the CDR3 is 12 residues. The CDR3 bases are TGTGCCAGTCTCCAGGGGGCAGGGGGCTACACCTTC. It encodes CASLQGAGGYTF.

The table lists this clone with a count of one. The DNA for the CDR3 is TGCAGCGTTGAAGAGGGCAGCAATCAGCCCCAGCATTTT. It yields the protein CSVEEGSNQPQHF. J is TRBJ1-5 and V is TRBV29-1; D is undetermined. Looked up from germline, CDR1 is SQVTM and CDR2 is ANQGSEA. This CDR3 spans 13 amino acids. Trimming shortened V by 0 bases and J by 1 base, and 4 bases separated the two germline ends.

The chain combines TRBV28 with TRBJ2-4; TRBD2 agrees at 11 bases. Unmatched junction bases numbered 4, after V lost 6 bases and J lost 6 bases. Germline V gene sequence: CDR1 MDHEN, CDR2 SYDVKM. This CDR3 has 14 residues. CDR3 nucleotides: TGTGCCAGCAGCCTTACTAGCGGGAGAAACATTCAGTACTTC. This encodes CASSLTSGRNIQYF.

This clone occurred a few times. CDR3: CASSLVTMGQDSGANVLTF. The CDR3 DNA reads as TGTGCCAGCAGCTTGGTCACGATGGGACAGGACTCTGGGGCCAACGTCCTGACTTTC. The chain is built from TRBV5-7 and TRBJ2-6; 8 bases are shared with TRBD1. TRBV5-7 is an ORF, with its function uncertain. J was trimmed by 0 bases and V by 0 bases; bases with no gene match: 8. The CDR3 is 19 amino acids.

This clone was counted a few times. V gene TRBV11-2 combines with J gene TRBJ1-5, with D tentatively TRBD1 (6 bases). Per germline, CDR1 SGHAT and CDR2 FQNNGV. V lost 3 bases and J lost 3, with 18 bases in between. The CDR3 is 17 residues long. In nucleotides, the CDR3 is TGTGCCAGCAGCTTGGGCAGGGGTTCAATAAACAATCAGCCCCAGCATTTT. Translating gives CASSLGRGSINNQPQHF.

The CDR3 coding sequence is TGTGCCAGCAGTGGCCCGACAGGGGGGGAGCTGTTTTTT. Its protein product is CASSGPTGGELFF. The rearrangement joins TRBV2 to TRBJ2-2, with 7 nucleotides matching TRBD1. This CDR3 contains 13 residues. The germline CDR1 and CDR2 sequences are SNHLY and FYNNEI. Trimming cost V 4 bases and J 8 bases; bases outside gene matches: 4.

A note on this clone: Within the sample, other DNA sequences also encode this same CDR3. J is TRBJ2-3 and V is TRBV28, with 9 nucleotides matching TRBD1. Looked up from germline, CDR1 is MDHEN and CDR2 is SYDVKM. After removal of 6 bases from V and 5 bases from J, the junction contained 9 bases not matched to a gene. The CDR3 is 15 residues long. CDR3: CASRPTTGGLDTQYF. CDR3 DNA sequence: TGTGCCAGCAGACCCACCACAGGGGGCTTAGATACGCAGTATTTT.

This clone was counted a few times. The chain links TRBV29-1 to TRBJ2-1; 8 bases line up with TRBD2. After removal of 7 bases from V and 7 bases from J, the junction contained 9 bases not matched to a gene. CDR3 size: 13 residues. Germline CDR1 is SQVTM and CDR2 is ANQGSEA. CDR3 residues: CSGGSGSGNEQFF. CDR3 DNA sequence: TGCAGCGGAGGAAGCGGGAGCGGAAATGAGCAGTTCTTC.

The chain uses TRBV27 and TRBJ2-2; tentative D call: TRBD2 (6 bases). Looked up from germline, CDR1 is MNHEY and CDR2 is SMNVEV (reference sequence). The V gene lost 3 bases and the J gene lost 4 bases, with 9 bases spanning the gap. This CDR3 has 14 amino acids. CDR3 coding DNA: TGTGCCAGCAGTTTTACTAGCCTCACCGGGGAGCTGTTTTTT. Translating gives CASSFTSLTGELFF.

The CDR3 loop reads CASSEIDRGLRYEQYF. DNA of the CDR3: TGCGCCAGCAGTGAGATCGACAGGGGACTTCGCTACGAGCAGTACTTC. The chain employs TRBV10-2 and TRBJ2-7; 8 nucleotides match TRBD1. The trim removed 2 bases at V and 3 bases at J, leaving 9 bases unmatched. This CDR3 contains 16 residues. Germline CDR1 is WSHSY and CDR2 is SAAADI.

The chain employs TRBV5-4 and TRBJ1-2, with D perhaps TRBD1 (6 bases). Germline V gene lookup returns CDR1 SGHNT and CDR2 YYREEE (reference sequence). The CDR3 totals 16 residues. Trimming stripped 4 bases from V and 6 bases from J, with 22 bases between. The CDR3 DNA reads as TGTGCCAGCAGCGCATTTACCGGACAGACGGTTGATGGCTACACCTTC. Amino acids: CASSAFTGQTVDGYTF.

This clone was counted between two and nine times. CDR3 nucleotide sequence: TGTGCCAGCAGCCTCGGGGGGGGGCCAATGAACACCGGGGAGCTGTTTTTT. This gives the protein CASSLGGGPMNTGELFF. The chain employs TRBV7-3 and TRBJ2-2; 8 bases map to TRBD2. Germline V gene sequence: CDR1 SGHTA, CDR2 FQGTGA. V was pared by 5 bases and J by 1 base, with 9 bases of the junction left unmatched. This CDR3 is 17 amino acids long. The whole variable domain, filled in from reference TRBV7-3 and TRBJ2-2, reads GAGVSQTPSNKVTEKGKYVELRCDPISGHTALYWYRQSLGQGPEFLIYFQGTGAADDSGLPNDRFFAVRPEGSVSTLKIQRTERGDSAVYLCASSLGGGPMNTGELFFGEGSRLTVL.

This rearrangement joins TRBV6-5 to TRBJ1-2; D not certain. The ends were cut back, 2 bases at V and 2 bases at J, with 15 bases in the middle. The CDR3 is 16 residues long. CDR1 and CDR2 (germline): MNHEY, SVGAGI. CDR3 DNA sequence: TGTGCCAGCAGTTACCCGAGAGGCAGCCCAAACTATGGCTACACCTTC. Translation gives CASSYPRGSPNYGYTF.

In its sample, this clone was seen once. The V gene is TRBV10-3, the J gene TRBJ1-5; D ambiguous. The CDR3 spans 13 residues. The germline V gene has CDR1 ENHRY and CDR2 SYGVKD. Trimming left V 8 bases short and J 5 bases short, with 13 bases between. The CDR3: CAIGVSGDQPQHF. As DNA, the CDR3 is TGTGCCATCGGGGTCAGCGGGGATCAGCCCCAGCATTTT.

This clone was found once. The J gene is TRBJ1-2, the V gene TRBV14; D is ambiguous. Germline CDR1 is SGHDN and CDR2 is FVKESK. V was clipped by 4 bases and J by 6 bases, with 12 bases between them. CDR3 length: 13 amino acids. This chain's CDR3 is CASSLSRRDGYTF. CDR3 sequence (DNA): TGTGCCAGCAGCCTTTCCAGGCGGGATGGCTACACCTTC. Full variable domain (remainder filled in from reference TRBV14 and TRBJ1-2): EAGVTQFPSHSVIEKGQTVTLRCDPISGHDNLYWYRRVMGKEIKFLLHFVKESKQDESGMPNNRFLAERTGGTYSTLKVQPAELEDSGVYFCASSLSRRDGYTFGSGTRLTVV.

V gene TRBV5-6 combines with J gene TRBJ2-7; D call uncertain. This CDR3 has 12 amino acids. Trimming cost V 3 bases and J 2 bases, with 6 bases left between them. CDR1 is SGHDT, CDR2 YYEEEE, per germline. CDR3 in amino acids: CASSSITYEQYF. In nucleotides, the CDR3 is TGTGCCAGCAGCTCAATCACCTACGAGCAGTACTTC. Full variable domain (remainder filled in from reference TRBV5-6 and TRBJ2-7): DAGVTQSPTHLIKTRGQQVTLRCSPKSGHDTVSWYQQALGQGPQFIFQYYEEEERQRGNFPDRFSGHQFPNYSSELNVNALLLGDSALYLCASSSITYEQYFGPGTRLTVT.

V and J are TRBV4-1 and TRBJ2-3; 7 positions agree with TRBD2. The CDR3 totals 15 residues. The germline CDR1 and CDR2 sequences are MGHRA and YSYEKL. The trim removed 0 bases at V and 3 bases at J, leaving 3 bases unmatched. In DNA form, the CDR3 reads TGCGCCAGCAGCCAAGATGGGGGGGAAACAGATACGCAGTATTTT. This sequence encodes CASSQDGGETDTQYF.

This chain uses TRBV28 with TRBJ1-5; 7 nucleotides align to TRBD1. The germline gives CDR1 MDHEN, CDR2 SYDVKM. V trimming: 6 bases; J trimming: 6 bases; junction bases outside the gene matches: 8. The CDR3 covers 14 residues. The CDR3 DNA follows: TGTGCCAGCAGCCAGACAGGGATATTTCAGCCCCAGCATTTT. This sequence encodes CASSQTGIFQPQHF.

The chain has TRBV25-1 and TRBJ2-2; D may be TRBD2 (6 bases). In germline, CDR1 is MGHDK, CDR2 SYGVNS. The CDR3 covers 14 residues. Trimming cost V 6 bases and J 6 bases, with 14 bases left between them. CDR3 region: CASSGGQKAGELFF. The CDR3 region has the DNA TGTGCCAGCAGCGGGGGTCAGAAGGCCGGGGAGCTGTTTTTT.

This clone has more than one count but fewer than ten. The J gene is TRBJ2-1, the V gene TRBV5-4; TRBD2 is a possible D gene (6 bases). CDR1 is SGHNT, CDR2 YYREEE, per germline (reference sequence). CDR3 length equals 15 residues. V was trimmed by 0 bases and J by 9 bases, leaving 16 bases between them. CDR3 nucleotide sequence: TGTGCCAGCAGCTTGGGTCGGGAGTGGGGCCGTGAGCAGTTCTTC. It yields the protein CASSLGREWGREQFF.

This clone was counted only a few times. The V call is TRBV4-3, the J call TRBJ2-3; 10 bases are shared with TRBD2. The CDR3 covers 22 residues. In germline, CDR1 is LGHNA, CDR2 YSLEER. J was trimmed by 3 bases and V by 0 bases; bases with no gene match: 21. This CDR3 reads CASSQERIISGRRGTGTDTQYF. CDR3 nucleotides: TGCGCCAGCAGCCAAGAACGGATTATTAGCGGGAGGAGGGGTACGGGTACAGATACGCAGTATTTT.

This chain uses TRBV11-3 with TRBJ1-1; D is ambiguous. The V gene lost 4 bases and the J gene lost 1 base, with 4 bases spanning the gap. This CDR3 region has 12 residues. CDR1 SGHNT and CDR2 YENEEA come from the germline V gene. The DNA of the CDR3 is TGTGCCAGCAGCTACAGGAACACTGAAGCTTTCTTT. Protein: CASSYRNTEAFF.

CDR3 sequence reads: CASSEWGGALAKNIQYF. CDR3 DNA: TGTGCCAGCAGTGAATGGGGAGGGGCCCTAGCCAAAAACATTCAGTACTTC. The rearrangement links TRBV2 to TRBJ2-4, with TRBD2 matching 7 bases. With 2 bases clipped from V and 0 bases from J, the junction kept 7 bases outside the gene matches. This CDR3 region has 17 residues. Germline values: CDR1 SNHLY, CDR2 FYNNEI.